A selection of T cell receptor beta chains follows, all from one sample in a study of identical twins. One entry per CDR3 protein, called by TCRdb with MiXCR from the 5' RACE reads. Altogether 500,000 to 650,000 distinct CDR3 sequences are present, just over 7% being singletons, with the ten largest covering roughly 1.6%. The data also belong to a second study, concerning yellow fever vaccine responses in identical twins.

Sample: PBMCs. The receptors stem from a young woman in good health. Both conserved end residues are part of each CDR3. A D gene is named only where the DNA matches it firmly. A clone size is listed for some rows: how often the clone was seen (once, few, many), or a class if it is expanded.

J gene: TRBJ2-5
clone size: many
D gene: TRBD2
V gene: TRBV12-3/TRBV12-4
CDR3 protein: CASSPWTSGKGETQYF
CDR3 DNA: TGTGCCAGCAGTCCATGGACTAGCGGGAAGGGGGAGACCCAGTACTTC

J gene: TRBJ2-2
clone size: many
D gene: TRBD1
V gene: TRBV5-1
CDR3 protein: CASSTQGARNTGELFF
CDR3 DNA: TGCGCCAGCAGCACACAGGGGGCGAGAAACACCGGGGAGCTGTTTTTT

J gene: TRBJ2-5
clone size: many
D gene: .
V gene: TRBV5-1
CDR3 protein: CASSDSLQETQYF
CDR3 DNA: TGCGCCAGCAGCGACAGCCTCCAAGAGACCCAGTACTTC

J gene: TRBJ1-6
clone size: .
D gene: .
V gene: TRBV12-3/TRBV12-4
CDR3 protein: CASSIMDRHSPLHF
CDR3 DNA: TGTGCCAGCAGTATCATGGATCGCCATTCACCCCTCCACTTT

J gene: TRBJ2-3
clone size: many
D gene: .
V gene: TRBV20-1
CDR3 protein: CSAIRGGGMTSTDTQYF
CDR3 DNA: TGCAGTGCTATCCGCGGGGGCGGGATGACTAGCACAGATACGCAGTATTTT

J gene: TRBJ2-7
clone size: few
D gene: .
V gene: TRBV7-8
CDR3 protein: CASSFSGGTWDEQYF
CDR3 DNA: TGTGCCAGCAGCTTTTCAGGCGGGACCTGGGACGAGCAGTACTTC

J gene: TRBJ2-1
clone size: .
D gene: TRBD2
V gene: TRBV20-1
CDR3 protein: CSARGTSGTGYNEQFF
CDR3 DNA: TGCAGTGCTAGAGGGACTAGCGGGACAGGCTACAATGAGCAGTTCTTC

J gene: TRBJ2-1
clone size: few
D gene: .
V gene: TRBV12-3/TRBV12-4
CDR3 protein: CASRTDFYNEQFF
CDR3 DNA: TGTGCCAGCAGGACGGACTTCTACAATGAGCAGTTCTTC

J gene: TRBJ2-5
clone size: .
D gene: TRBD2
V gene: TRBV4-2
CDR3 protein: CASSQDPSGGRETQYF
CDR3 DNA: TGTGCCAGCAGCCAAGATCCGTCGGGAGGGCGAGAGACCCAGTACTTC

J gene: TRBJ2-1
clone size: many
D gene: .
V gene: TRBV2
CDR3 protein: CASSGGLVAWSYNEQFF
CDR3 DNA: TGTGCCAGCAGCGGAGGCCTCGTAGCGTGGTCCTACAATGAGCAGTTCTTC

J gene: TRBJ2-7
clone size: .
D gene: .
V gene: TRBV28
CDR3 protein: CASSSGPAYEQYF
CDR3 DNA: TGTGCCAGCAGTTCAGGACCGGCCTACGAGCAGTACTTC

J gene: TRBJ2-3
clone size: few
D gene: TRBD2
V gene: TRBV20-1
CDR3 protein: CSGLPGGGRTSTDTQYF
CDR3 DNA: TGCAGCGGACTACCTGGCGGGGGGCGAACTAGCACAGATACGCAGTATTTT

J gene: TRBJ1-5
clone size: .
D gene: .
V gene: TRBV6-2/TRBV6-3
CDR3 protein: CASSYGGDNQPQHF
CDR3 DNA: TGTGCCAGCAGTTATGGGGGGGACAATCAGCCCCAGCATTTT

J gene: TRBJ2-1
clone size: .
D gene: TRBD2
V gene: TRBV24-1
CDR3 protein: CATSDSSGWRGEQFF
CDR3 DNA: TGTGCCACCAGTGATTCTTCAGGTTGGCGGGGGGAGCAGTTCTTC

J gene: TRBJ2-3
clone size: few
D gene: .
V gene: TRBV10-3
CDR3 protein: CAIMGLKAIRYF
CDR3 DNA: TGTGCCATCATGGGTCTTAAGGCCATTCGGTATTTT

J gene: TRBJ2-3
clone size: many
D gene: .
V gene: TRBV12-3/TRBV12-4
CDR3 protein: CASSGEQHTDTQYF
CDR3 DNA: TGTGCCAGCAGTGGGGAACAGCACACAGATACGCAGTATTTT

J gene: TRBJ2-1
clone size: .
D gene: TRBD2
V gene: TRBV11-2
CDR3 protein: CASSFSERDLAYNEQFF
CDR3 DNA: TGTGCCAGCAGCTTCTCCGAGCGGGACCTGGCCTACAATGAGCAGTTCTTC

J gene: TRBJ2-1
clone size: many
D gene: .
V gene: TRBV12-3/TRBV12-4
CDR3 protein: CASSSWLAKKNNEQFF
CDR3 DNA: TGTGCCAGCAGTTCATGGTTGGCGAAGAAAAACAATGAGCAGTTCTTC

J gene: TRBJ2-7
clone size: many
D gene: .
V gene: TRBV2
CDR3 protein: CASSDLHTNQNYEQYF
CDR3 DNA: TGTGCCAGCAGTGACCTCCACACGAACCAGAACTACGAGCAGTACTTC

J gene: TRBJ2-3
clone size: few
D gene: TRBD2
V gene: TRBV11-2
CDR3 protein: CASSWRMLRGGIDTQYF
CDR3 DNA: TGTGCCAGCAGCTGGAGAATGTTGCGGGGGGGAATAGATACGCAGTATTTT

J gene: TRBJ2-1
clone size: many
D gene: TRBD2
V gene: TRBV3-1
CDR3 protein: CASSRPRMAGGSSYNEQFF
CDR3 DNA: TGTGCCAGCAGTCGACCGAGGATGGCGGGAGGGAGCTCCTACAATGAGCAGTTCTTC

J gene: TRBJ2-5
clone size: few
D gene: .
V gene: TRBV28
CDR3 protein: CASSLYAGQETQYF
CDR3 DNA: TGTGCCAGCAGTTTATACGCAGGGCAAGAGACCCAGTACTTC

J gene: TRBJ2-6
clone size: few
D gene: .
V gene: TRBV27
CDR3 protein: CASKGYYSGANVLTF
CDR3 DNA: TGTGCCAGCAAGGGCTACTACTCTGGGGCCAACGTCCTGACTTTC

J gene: TRBJ1-3
clone size: many
D gene: .
V gene: TRBV4-1
CDR3 protein: CASSPPQGRNTIYF
CDR3 DNA: TGCGCCAGCAGCCCACCTCAAGGGCGAAACACCATATATTTT

J gene: TRBJ2-2
clone size: .
D gene: .
V gene: TRBV9
CDR3 protein: CASTRGSLGELFF
CDR3 DNA: TGTGCCAGCACCCGGGGTTCATTGGGGGAGCTGTTTTTT

J gene: TRBJ1-1
clone size: .
D gene: .
V gene: TRBV7-9
CDR3 protein: CASSTKGLDTEAFF
CDR3 DNA: TGTGCCAGCAGCACTAAGGGTCTCGACACTGAAGCTTTCTTT

J gene: TRBJ2-5
clone size: many
D gene: .
V gene: TRBV20-1
CDR3 protein: CSARVRQETQYF
CDR3 DNA: TGCAGTGCCCGGGTGAGGCAAGAGACCCAGTACTTC

J gene: TRBJ2-1
clone size: few
D gene: TRBD1
V gene: TRBV28
CDR3 protein: CASSLLHGQGDNEQFF
CDR3 DNA: TGTGCCAGCAGTTTATTACACGGACAGGGCGACAATGAGCAGTTCTTC

J gene: TRBJ2-1
clone size: few
D gene: TRBD2
V gene: TRBV5-5
CDR3 protein: CASSALGSGSYSEQFF
CDR3 DNA: TGTGCCAGCAGCGCCTTGGGTAGCGGGAGTTATAGTGAGCAGTTCTTC

J gene: TRBJ2-3
clone size: few
D gene: .
V gene: TRBV7-2
CDR3 protein: CASSLGRAGDTQYF
CDR3 DNA: TGTGCCAGCAGCTTAGGAAGAGCCGGAGATACGCAGTATTTT

J gene: TRBJ2-5
clone size: .
D gene: .
V gene: TRBV5-1
CDR3 protein: CASSIQGGETQYF
CDR3 DNA: TGCGCCAGCAGCATACAGGGTGGGGAGACCCAGTACTTC

J gene: TRBJ1-5
clone size: few
D gene: .
V gene: TRBV10-3
CDR3 protein: CAISEGQNNQPQHF
CDR3 DNA: TGTGCCATCAGTGAAGGACAGAACAATCAGCCCCAGCATTTT

J gene: TRBJ2-1
clone size: many
D gene: TRBD1
V gene: TRBV10-3
CDR3 protein: CAISEAGQGYNEQFF
CDR3 DNA: TGTGCCATCAGTGAGGCGGGACAGGGCTACAATGAGCAGTTCTTC

J gene: TRBJ2-3
clone size: .
D gene: TRBD1
V gene: TRBV10-3
CDR3 protein: CAISWDRSTDTQYF
CDR3 DNA: TGTGCCATCAGTTGGGACAGGAGCACAGATACGCAGTATTTT

J gene: TRBJ2-3
clone size: many
D gene: .
V gene: TRBV5-1
CDR3 protein: CASSLSGSALSTDTQYF
CDR3 DNA: TGCGCCAGCAGCTTGTCGGGATCCGCCCTGAGCACAGATACGCAGTATTTT

J gene: TRBJ2-5
clone size: .
D gene: TRBD2
V gene: TRBV18
CDR3 protein: CASSPKREGPLTRSIQETQYF
CDR3 DNA: TGTGCCAGCTCACCGAAGCGGGAGGGCCCCCTCACTCGGTCAATACAAGAGACCCAGTACTTC

J gene: TRBJ1-1
clone size: .
D gene: .
V gene: TRBV29-1
CDR3 protein: CSVASGALAFF
CDR3 DNA: TGCAGCGTTGCATCAGGGGCTCTTGCTTTCTTT

J gene: TRBJ2-3
clone size: many
D gene: .
V gene: TRBV6-5
CDR3 protein: CASNAGYTDTQYF
CDR3 DNA: TGTGCCAGCAACGCAGGGTACACAGATACGCAGTATTTT

J gene: TRBJ2-3
clone size: many
D gene: .
V gene: TRBV20-1
CDR3 protein: CSARVRGSTDTQYF
CDR3 DNA: TGCAGTGCTAGAGTACGGGGGAGCACAGATACGCAGTATTTT

J gene: TRBJ2-7
clone size: few
D gene: TRBD2
V gene: TRBV20-1
CDR3 protein: CSAQLAGASYEQYF
CDR3 DNA: TGCAGTGCACAACTAGCGGGTGCCTCCTACGAGCAGTACTTC

J gene: TRBJ2-7
clone size: few
D gene: TRBD1
V gene: TRBV4-1
CDR3 protein: CASSQGDRDSYEQYF
CDR3 DNA: TGCGCCAGCAGCCAAGGGGACAGGGACTCCTACGAGCAGTACTTC

J gene: TRBJ2-1
clone size: .
D gene: TRBD1
V gene: TRBV25-1
CDR3 protein: CASSEYKGAIDEQFF
CDR3 DNA: TGTGCCAGCAGTGAATATAAGGGGGCGATTGATGAGCAGTTCTTC

J gene: TRBJ1-1
clone size: many
D gene: TRBD1
V gene: TRBV5-1
CDR3 protein: CASSLFGTGLNTEAFF
CDR3 DNA: TGCGCCAGCAGCTTGTTTGGGACAGGGTTGAACACTGAAGCTTTCTTT

J gene: TRBJ2-3
clone size: .
D gene: TRBD2
V gene: TRBV11-2
CDR3 protein: CASSLTGGRGDTQYF
CDR3 DNA: TGTGCCAGCAGCCTTACGGGGGGGCGGGGAGATACGCAGTATTTT

J gene: TRBJ1-1
clone size: few
D gene: .
V gene: TRBV29-1
CDR3 protein: CSVQGYSTEAFF
CDR3 DNA: TGCAGCGTTCAGGGGTATAGCACTGAAGCTTTCTTT

J gene: TRBJ1-2
clone size: few
D gene: .
V gene: TRBV20-1
CDR3 protein: CSAGGSLGDYGYTF
CDR3 DNA: TGCAGTGCTGGGGGCTCCCTGGGGGACTATGGCTACACCTTC

J gene: TRBJ2-7
clone size: .
D gene: .
V gene: TRBV7-6
CDR3 protein: CASSLNVGPYEQYF
CDR3 DNA: TGTGCCAGCAGCCTTAATGTGGGGCCATACGAGCAGTACTTC

J gene: TRBJ2-1
clone size: many
D gene: .
V gene: TRBV12-3/TRBV12-4
CDR3 protein: CASSFGVHLNEQFF
CDR3 DNA: TGTGCCAGCAGTTTTGGGGTGCATCTGAATGAGCAGTTCTTC

J gene: TRBJ2-1
clone size: few
D gene: TRBD2
V gene: TRBV7-3
CDR3 protein: CASSRRGLAGGGASYNEQFF
CDR3 DNA: TGTGCCAGCAGCCGGAGGGGGCTAGCGGGAGGGGGTGCATCCTACAATGAGCAGTTCTTC

J gene: TRBJ1-5
clone size: many
D gene: .
V gene: TRBV29-1
CDR3 protein: CSVQENSNQPQHF
CDR3 DNA: TGCAGCGTACAGGAGAATAGCAATCAGCCCCAGCATTTT

J gene: TRBJ2-2
clone size: .
D gene: .
V gene: TRBV24-1
CDR3 protein: CATSDFPGPTGELFF
CDR3 DNA: TGTGCCACCAGTGATTTCCCAGGGCCCACCGGGGAGCTGTTTTTT

J gene: TRBJ2-1
clone size: few
D gene: TRBD1
V gene: TRBV20-1
CDR3 protein: CSARDRMSSYNEQFF
CDR3 DNA: TGCAGTGCAAGGGACAGGATGAGCTCCTACAATGAGCAGTTCTTC

J gene: TRBJ2-1
clone size: .
D gene: TRBD2
V gene: TRBV19
CDR3 protein: CASRPLREGYNEQFF
CDR3 DNA: TGTGCCAGTAGGCCATTGCGGGAGGGCTACAATGAGCAGTTCTTC

J gene: TRBJ1-2
clone size: few
D gene: TRBD1
V gene: TRBV27
CDR3 protein: CASSFSGGLGYGYTF
CDR3 DNA: TGTGCCAGCAGTTTTTCAGGGGGGCTAGGGTATGGCTACACCTTC

J gene: TRBJ1-5
clone size: few
D gene: .
V gene: TRBV10-3
CDR3 protein: CAISAGSGNQPQHF
CDR3 DNA: TGTGCCATCAGTGCGGGATCAGGCAATCAGCCCCAGCATTTT

J gene: TRBJ2-1
clone size: many
D gene: .
V gene: TRBV11-2
CDR3 protein: CASSSASSRRIF
CDR3 DNA: TGTGCCAGCAGCTCCGCTAGCAGCCGGAGGATCTTC

J gene: TRBJ2-1
clone size: many
D gene: TRBD2
V gene: TRBV9
CDR3 protein: CASSVTAGTNSYNEQFF
CDR3 DNA: TGTGCCAGCAGCGTTACGGCCGGGACTAACTCCTACAATGAGCAGTTCTTC